Detailed here is one T cell receptor beta chain. Which antigen it targets is not known. No per-base quality is available; no much larger clone lies one base away. The sample originates from a study of T cells in localized non-small cell lung cancer (dated by TCRdb to 2020 to 2022). Broadly, across the study: The study examined T cell repertoires in 236 patients with early-stage NSCLC and compared tumors with uninvolved tumor-adjacent lungs. The cohort was made up of around 250 treatment-naive NSCLC patients whose localized lung tumors had been resected. A mean age of around 66 years was recorded for the NSCLC patients, of whom under 150 were male and over 100 were female.

The immunoSEQ Assay was used to sequence TCR beta CDR3 regions from DNA. The authors' analysis ran thus. T cell density was computed as TCR beta template counts normalized to usable DNA estimated by amplifying housekeeping genes. The preseqR package was used to estimate richness by extrapolating to 400,000 templates for PBMC samples and to 120,000 templates for tissue samples. Clonality was taken to be one minus Pielou's evenness. Differential abundance testing on productive amino-acid clonotypes, with a minimum total count of 5 and an alpha of 0.1, was used to identify tissue-enriched TCRs. The Jaccard Index and the Morisita Overlap Index were used to measure repertoire overlap between compartments. GLIPH clustered TCR beta CDR3s with public tetramer-defined viral CDR3s; viral motifs required at least three viral sequences plus V-gene enrichment. TCRdb holds this immuneACCESS table with in-frame rearrangements only. Some clones are missing; in checked studies, unresolved V genes explain under half, and the rest has no known cause. V and J calls plus clone size are reproduced from that table; the DNA served to infer D and trimming. In all, the sample holds around 130,000 clones, and about 90% of those were seen once. The ten largest account for over 1.5% of the sample.

Study-level results and caveats: Because the study design was exploratory, TCR variables were selected using unadjusted p-values without false-discovery rate correction. Uninvolved tumor-adjacent lung showed the highest T cell clonality, higher than tumor, which suggests more focused antigenic responses in the adjacent lung. Longer overall survival was associated with higher T cell density in blood, whereas shorter survival was associated with higher clonality in adjacent lung. Of the top 100 tumor clones, a median of roughly 60 were detected in paired uninvolved adjacent lung; about 28 were also among that lung's top 100. Because multi-region tumor sequencing was not performed, intratumor heterogeneity could not be ruled out.

The germline V end is reduced by 1 base and the J end by 9 bases; junction bases left unmatched: 3. From the cysteine up to the phenylalanine, the CDR3 has a length of 13 residues. The retained sequence is limited to the CDR3, 39 bases, with the frame set at the first base. The germline V gene supplies CDR1 SGDLS and CDR2 YYNGEE. At diagnosis, peripheral blood, uninvolved tumor-adjacent lung and tumor were collected and were preserved as a mix of fresh-frozen and FFPE material. For TCR repertoire profiling, blood samples were analyzed in the form of peripheral blood mononuclear cells. The V and J segments used are TRBV9 and TRBJ2-7; the junction holds 11 bases that match TRBD2. The receptor's source is a female donor of 60 years or more with stage I lung adenocarcinoma. The specimen was peripheral blood, collected before any cancer treatment. The nucleotide sequence reads as follows: TGTGCCAGCAGCGTAACTAGCGGGAGTGTGCAGTACTTC. Protein translation: CASSVTSGSVQYF.